This T cell receptor (beta chain) was recovered during a study of blood T cell repertoires in COVID-19 (dated by TCRdb to the early 2020s). Regarding the study in general: Samples from collaborators originated in the United States, Italy and Spain and spanned both the acute and convalescent phases of COVID-19. The material from the prospective study consisted of cDNA or gDNA derived from T cells, B-cell-depleted T cells, or PBMCs. Subjects who had been exposed to COVID-19, were actively infected with it, or had recovered from it provided the deeply sampled blood TCRbeta repertoires that made up the dataset. The repertoires were released in a freely available public database intended as a resource for research on the immune response to SARS-CoV-2. Samples came from the ongoing ImmuneRACE study (first 160 participants) plus 1,254 subjects from 6 global collaborators. Sample metadata almost always included a de-identified subject ID, COVID-19 status, age in years and sex. Where available, HLA class I and class II types were obtained from metadata supplied by the sample provider rather than from assay-based typing.

In regard to this clone: What antigen it recognizes has not been identified. Per-nucleotide qualities are absent, and no much larger clonotype sits a single base away.

Overall study results and their limits: The amount of clinical and demographic metadata varied by source and participant and was provided uncurated.

CDR1 and CDR2 are read off the germline V gene as SGHRS and YFSETQ. The CDR3 holds 14 amino acids from the cysteine to the phenylalanine. Only the CDR3 portion is preserved as DNA: 42 bases, with reading frame beginning at the first base. Trimming costs V 4 bases and J 0 bases, and their ends lie 8 bases apart. The immunoSEQ Assay, a bias-controlled multiplex PCR, was used to amplify TCRbeta CDR3 regions from genomic DNA. Under the source paper's analysis protocol: Within the assay, amplification of reference gene primers was used to estimate how many nucleated cells each sample contained. To quantify the absolute abundance of each unique TCRbeta CDR3 rearrangement, sequence reads were collapsed and filtered. For each sample, productive Simpson clonality was calculated as the square root of Simpson's diversity index across productive rearrangements. TCRdb mirrors the immuneACCESS table, restricted to in-frame sequences. Some clones are absent from its copies; in checked studies, under half trace to an unresolved V gene, and the reason for the others is unknown. The V and J calls and clone size come from that table; D and trimming were worked out from the DNA. The sample data list around 250,000 clones, and around 86% of these were observed just once. The ten largest clones take up approximately 7.2% of the sample.

Collaborating institutions collected whole blood in K2EDTA tubes following their own protocols. For TCRbeta analysis, collaborators shipped samples in one of three forms: frozen whole blood, isolated PBMCs, or DNA extracted from either of those sample types. The rearranged segments are TRBV5-1 and TRBJ1-3, with no reliable assignment of the D segment. The TCR comes from a woman aged 65 to 85 with active or convalescent COVID-19. Sequenced: peripheral blood. In nucleotides, the sequence is TGCGCCAGCAGCGAGGCGAACTCTGGAAACACCATATATTTT. Translated, this gives CASSEANSGNTIYF.